These T cell receptor beta chains were read from a single sample in a study of CD8 T cells in Susac syndrome. TCRdb reanalysed the immunoSEQ multiplex PCR reads using MiXCR and keeps one entry per CDR3 protein. The profile shows around 170,000 distinct CDR3 sequences, approximately 95% of them singletons. Sequences were obtained from CD8+ T cells from PBMCs. Source of these receptors: a human donor with multiple sclerosis. Both conserved end residues are part of each CDR3. The order of the fields is clone size, J gene, V gene, D gene, CDR3 protein, CDR3 DNA. D genes are given only for firm matches. Expanded clones get a size class; other rows say once, few or many, or leave the size out.

abundance: NA; j_gene: TRBJ2-7; v_gene: TRBV9; d_gene: NA; CDR3aa: CASSVDWGSSYEQYF; CDR3nt: TGTGCCAGCAGCGTAGATTGGGGCAGCTCCTACGAGCAGTACTTC
abundance: NA; j_gene: TRBJ2-1; v_gene: TRBV5-1; d_gene: TRBD2; CDR3aa: CASSFDGLAGAHEQFF; CDR3nt: TGCGCCAGCAGCTTCGACGGACTAGCGGGAGCACATGAGCAGTTCTTC
abundance: NA; j_gene: TRBJ2-7; v_gene: TRBV3-1; d_gene: TRBD2; CDR3aa: CASSQLLAASGNPTGLEQYF; CDR3nt: TGTGCCAGCAGCCAACTTCTCGCGGCTAGCGGGAACCCCACGGGACTCGAGCAGTACTTC
abundance: NA; j_gene: TRBJ2-2; v_gene: TRBV9; d_gene: NA; CDR3aa: CASSVPFHQGGDTGELFF; CDR3nt: TGTGCCAGCAGCGTACCCTTTCACCAGGGGGGCGACACCGGGGAGCTGTTTTTT
abundance: NA; j_gene: TRBJ2-1; v_gene: TRBV29-1; d_gene: TRBD2; CDR3aa: CSVLAGVGEQFF; CDR3nt: TGCAGCGTACTAGCGGGAGTAGGTGAGCAGTTCTTC
abundance: once; j_gene: TRBJ1-1; v_gene: TRBV4-1; d_gene: TRBD1; CDR3aa: CASSQVDRGMDTEAFF; CDR3nt: TGCGCCAGCAGCCAAGTCGACAGGGGGATGGACACTGAAGCTTTCTTT
abundance: NA; j_gene: TRBJ2-1; v_gene: TRBV24-1; d_gene: NA; CDR3aa: CATSDSQGPYNEQFF; CDR3nt: TGTGCCACCAGTGATTCACAGGGCCCCTACAATGAGCAGTTCTTC
abundance: once; j_gene: TRBJ2-5; v_gene: TRBV9; d_gene: NA; CDR3aa: CASSATRVTSEETQYF; CDR3nt: TGTGCCAGCAGCGCAACACGAGTGACTAGTGAGGAGACCCAGTACTTC
abundance: once; j_gene: TRBJ2-2; v_gene: TRBV14; d_gene: NA; CDR3aa: CASSQDFRWADTGELFF; CDR3nt: TGTGCCAGCAGCCAAGACTTCCGTTGGGCAGACACCGGGGAGCTGTTTTTT
abundance: NA; j_gene: TRBJ1-6; v_gene: TRBV4-2; d_gene: TRBD1; CDR3aa: CASSQGQGKNSPLHF; CDR3nt: TGTGCCAGCAGCCAAGGACAGGGAAAAAACTCACCCCTCCACTTT
abundance: NA; j_gene: TRBJ2-3; v_gene: TRBV27; d_gene: NA; CDR3aa: CATRKLGVLTDTQYF; CDR3nt: TGTGCCACCAGGAAGTTGGGGGTTTTGACAGATACGCAGTATTTT
abundance: NA; j_gene: TRBJ1-1; v_gene: TRBV20-1; d_gene: NA; CDR3aa: CSARDRVFTEAFF; CDR3nt: TGCAGTGCTAGAGACAGGGTATTCACTGAAGCTTTCTTT
abundance: NA; j_gene: TRBJ2-7; v_gene: TRBV7-2; d_gene: NA; CDR3aa: CASSLSAGTEESYEQYF; CDR3nt: TGTGCCAGCAGCCTATCGGCGGGGACGGAAGAATCCTACGAGCAGTACTTC
abundance: NA; j_gene: TRBJ2-1; v_gene: TRBV30; d_gene: TRBD2; CDR3aa: CAWSVGLAGEVEQFF; CDR3nt: TGTGCCTGGAGTGTCGGGCTAGCGGGAGAGGTTGAGCAGTTCTTC
abundance: NA; j_gene: TRBJ2-2; v_gene: TRBV4-2; d_gene: TRBD1; CDR3aa: CASSRSGTATGELFF; CDR3nt: TGTGCCAGCAGCCGCTCGGGGACAGCCACCGGGGAGCTGTTTTTT
abundance: NA; j_gene: TRBJ2-1; v_gene: TRBV7-9; d_gene: NA; CDR3aa: CASSLAGGMIGRNEQFF; CDR3nt: TGTGCCAGCAGCTTAGCGGGAGGCATGATAGGCCGCAATGAGCAGTTCTTC
abundance: NA; j_gene: TRBJ2-1; v_gene: TRBV12-3/TRBV12-4; d_gene: TRBD2; CDR3aa: CASSPYRDYNNEQFF; CDR3nt: TGTGCCAGCAGTCCCTACCGGGACTACAACAATGAGCAGTTCTTC
abundance: NA; j_gene: TRBJ2-7; v_gene: TRBV3-1; d_gene: NA; CDR3aa: CASSQLDLSSYEQYF; CDR3nt: TGTGCCAGCAGCCAACTAGACTTGTCTTCCTACGAGCAGTACTTC
abundance: NA; j_gene: TRBJ2-1; v_gene: TRBV28; d_gene: NA; CDR3aa: CASSLSAELGNEQFF; CDR3nt: TGTGCCAGCAGTTTAAGTGCGGAGCTGGGCAATGAGCAGTTCTTC
abundance: NA; j_gene: TRBJ2-7; v_gene: TRBV15; d_gene: NA; CDR3aa: CATRGGHEQYF; CDR3nt: TGTGCCACCAGGGGAGGTCACGAGCAGTACTTC
abundance: NA; j_gene: TRBJ2-7; v_gene: TRBV6-6; d_gene: NA; CDR3aa: CASSSKDLSEQYF; CDR3nt: TGTGCCAGCAGTTCTAAGGACCTGAGCGAGCAGTACTTC
abundance: NA; j_gene: TRBJ2-3; v_gene: TRBV18; d_gene: NA; CDR3aa: CASSPLEGGAGDTQYF; CDR3nt: TGTGCCAGCTCACCCCTGGAGGGGGGGGCAGGGGATACGCAGTATTTT
abundance: NA; j_gene: TRBJ1-1; v_gene: TRBV7-9; d_gene: NA; CDR3aa: CASSSGLSTEAFF; CDR3nt: TGTGCCAGCAGCTCCGGCTTGAGTACTGAAGCTTTCTTT
abundance: NA; j_gene: TRBJ2-5; v_gene: TRBV4-1; d_gene: NA; CDR3aa: CASSQALQETQYF; CDR3nt: TGCGCCAGCAGCCAAGCTCTACAAGAGACCCAGTACTTC
abundance: NA; j_gene: TRBJ1-2; v_gene: TRBV29-1; d_gene: NA; CDR3aa: CSVPSFGVVDGYTF; CDR3nt: TGCAGCGTCCCAAGCTTCGGGGTAGTGGATGGCTACACCTTC
abundance: NA; j_gene: TRBJ2-1; v_gene: TRBV29-1; d_gene: NA; CDR3aa: CSVEQGSDEQFF; CDR3nt: TGCAGCGTGGAACAGGGTAGCGATGAGCAGTTCTTC